This is a list of T cell receptor beta chains from one sample in a study of human T cells and chemical hapten exposure. TCRdb reanalysed the RACE reads using MiXCR and keeps one entry per CDR3 protein. The sample includes roughly 84,000 distinct CDR3 sequences, 8% to 13% of them seen just once. This material consisted of whole blood, taken in connection with sensitization to the hapten diphenylcyclopropenone (DPC). The receptors stem from a woman aged 45-65 years with alopecia areata. Some clones in this sample may be carry-over from other donors' samples. CDR3s include the opening cysteine and the closing phenylalanine or tryptophan. D genes are given only for firm matches. Not all rows give a size; the values are once, few, many and, for expanded clones, a class.

CSVGKQETQYF	TGCAGCGTTGGCAAGCAAGAGACCCAGTACTTC	TRBV29-1	TRBJ2-5	-	-
CASSEPGRNSYEQYF	TGTGCCAGCAGCGAACCGGGACGCAATTCCTACGAGCAGTACTTC	TRBV6-6	TRBJ2-7	-	few
CASSIGTSQDTQYF	TGCGCCAGCAGCATCGGGACTAGCCAAGATACGCAGTATTTT	TRBV5-1	TRBJ2-3	TRBD2	-
CASQDYRSGADTQYF	TGTGCCAGCCAGGACTACCGAAGCGGGGCAGATACGCAGTATTTT	TRBV6-2/TRBV6-3	TRBJ2-3	TRBD2	-
CASTGFSGELFF	TGTGCCAGCACAGGGTTCAGCGGGGAGCTGTTTTTT	TRBV3-1	TRBJ2-2	-	many
CASSPKDGLVAFF	TGTGCCAGCAGCCCAAAGGACGGACTGGTAGCTTTCTTT	TRBV5-4	TRBJ1-1	-	many
CSARSGDYGYTF	TGCAGTGCTAGAAGTGGAGACTATGGCTACACCTTC	TRBV20-1	TRBJ1-2	-	few
CASSLRAGGRSNEQFF	TGTGCCAGCAGCTTACGTGCCGGGGGAAGATCGAATGAGCAGTTCTTC	TRBV7-2	TRBJ2-1	-	many
CASSQTSGTYNEQFF	TGCGCCAGCAGCCAGACTAGCGGGACATACAATGAGCAGTTCTTC	TRBV4-1	TRBJ2-1	TRBD2	few
CSARDPQRSGNTIYF	TGCAGTGCTAGAGATCCACAGAGATCCGGAAACACCATATATTTT	TRBV20-1	TRBJ1-3	-	many
CSVDLAGSYEQFF	TGCAGCGTTGACTTAGCGGGATCTTATGAGCAGTTCTTC	TRBV29-1	TRBJ2-1	TRBD2	many
CASLEPWGRAYNEQFF	TGTGCCAGCTTGGAGCCTTGGGGGAGGGCCTACAATGAGCAGTTCTTC	TRBV6-2/TRBV6-3	TRBJ2-1	TRBD2	many
CASSLFVGLAVDEQFF	TGTGCCAGCAGTCTCTTCGTGGGACTAGCCGTCGATGAGCAGTTCTTC	TRBV7-6	TRBJ2-1	TRBD2	many
CASSLRQARTYF	TGTGCCAGCAGTTTACGACAGGCCAGGACGTACTTC	TRBV28	TRBJ2-7	-	-
CASSLRSQLNQPQHF	TGTGCCAGCAGTTTACGGTCACAACTCAATCAGCCCCAGCATTTT	TRBV12-3/TRBV12-4	TRBJ1-5	-	-
CATSRDSPHPSEKLFF	TGTGCCACCAGCAGAGATTCCCCCCATCCTAGTGAAAAACTGTTTTTT	TRBV15	TRBJ1-4	-	many
CSLRGNYGYTF	TGCAGCCTCCGGGGGAACTATGGCTACACCTTC	TRBV29-1	TRBJ1-2	-	few
CASSSQGLGAYEQYF	TGTGCCAGCAGTTCCCAGGGTTTGGGGGCCTACGAGCAGTACTTC	TRBV7-6	TRBJ2-7	-	many
CASSFGRDRNEQFF	TGTGCCAGCAGTTTCGGACGGGACAGAAATGAGCAGTTCTTC	TRBV6-5	TRBJ2-1	TRBD1	-
CASSKRIRTDTQYF	TGTGCCAGCAGCAAAAGGATACGCACAGATACGCAGTATTTT	TRBV7-2	TRBJ2-3	-	many
CSVGRGLAGVNNEQFF	TGCAGCGTTGGGAGGGGACTAGCGGGAGTGAATAATGAGCAGTTCTTC	TRBV29-1	TRBJ2-1	TRBD2	-
CSARTVNTEAFF	TGCAGTGCTAGAACTGTGAACACTGAAGCTTTCTTT	TRBV20-1	TRBJ1-1	-	once
CASTRGGLATNTGELFF	TGTGCCAGCACACGGGGAGGACTAGCGACAAACACCGGGGAGCTGTTTTTT	TRBV2	TRBJ2-2	TRBD2	many
CASSVGPGRDDQPQHF	TGTGCCAGCAGTGTTGGGCCAGGGAGGGACGATCAGCCCCAGCATTTT	TRBV2	TRBJ1-5	-	few
CAWSVQGGYGYTF	TGTGCCTGGAGTGTACAAGGGGGCTATGGCTACACCTTC	TRBV30	TRBJ1-2	-	-
CASRLAGGPYEQYF	TGTGCCAGCAGGTTAGCGGGAGGGCCATACGAGCAGTACTTC	TRBV27	TRBJ2-7	TRBD2	-
CSVAASNNEQFF	TGCAGCGTTGCAGCGTCGAACAATGAGCAGTTCTTC	TRBV29-1	TRBJ2-1	-	many
CASSPGGARQAGEAYNEQFF	TGTGCCAGCAGCCCAGGAGGGGCCAGGCAAGCGGGAGAGGCCTACAATGAGCAGTTCTTC	TRBV12-3/TRBV12-4	TRBJ2-1	TRBD2	few
CASSEQSYNEQFF	TGTGCCAGCAGTGAGCAGAGCTACAATGAGCAGTTCTTC	TRBV6-4	TRBJ2-1	-	-
CASSYRRNQPQHF	TGTGCCAGCAGTTACCGCCGCAATCAGCCCCAGCATTTT	TRBV6-5	TRBJ1-5	-	-
CASTGAGQETQYF	TGTGCCAGTACTGGTGCTGGACAAGAGACCCAGTACTTC	TRBV19	TRBJ2-5	-	few
CASSLGTSGNQETQYF	TGTGCCAGCAGCTTAGGGACTAGCGGGAACCAAGAGACCCAGTACTTC	TRBV11-2	TRBJ2-5	TRBD2	-
CAIGGQVSEQFF	TGTGCCATTGGGGGTCAGGTTTCGGAGCAGTTCTTC	TRBV10-3	TRBJ2-1	-	many
CASSRLVGSSYEQYF	TGCGCCAGCAGCCGGCTGGTAGGGTCCTCCTACGAGCAGTACTTC	TRBV5-1	TRBJ2-7	-	-
CSARGGGLAGVETQYF	TGCAGTGCCCGGGGGGGCGGACTAGCGGGAGTTGAGACCCAGTACTTC	TRBV20-1	TRBJ2-5	TRBD2	many
CASSFSALSYEQYF	TGTGCCAGCAGTTTTTCCGCTCTCTCCTACGAGCAGTACTTC	TRBV6-6	TRBJ2-7	-	many
CASSPTQGRRSPLHF	TGCGCCAGCAGCCCCACGCAAGGGCGGCGATCACCCCTCCACTTT	TRBV5-1	TRBJ1-6	-	many
CASSQPLGAYGYTF	TGTGCCAGCAGCCAACCGTTGGGGGCCTATGGCTACACCTTC	TRBV4-2	TRBJ1-2	-	-
CAWSRQDTGELFF	TGTGCCTGGAGCAGACAGGACACCGGGGAGCTGTTTTTT	TRBV30	TRBJ2-2	-	few
CATSDLDSFYGYTF	TGTGCCACCAGTGACCTGGACAGCTTCTATGGCTACACCTTC	TRBV24-1	TRBJ1-2	-	many
CSVEALAGGPNEQFF	TGCAGCGTTGAGGCACTAGCGGGAGGGCCCAATGAGCAGTTCTTC	TRBV29-1	TRBJ2-1	TRBD2	few
CSVELEGGHTEAFF	TGCAGCGTTGAATTAGAGGGGGGCCACACTGAAGCTTTCTTT	TRBV29-1	TRBJ1-1	-	few
CASSEYRLAGGEQFF	TGTGCCAGCAGTGAATATAGACTAGCGGGTGGTGAGCAGTTCTTC	TRBV25-1	TRBJ2-1	TRBD2	few
CASSFNEGADGYTF	TGCGCCAGCAGCTTCAACGAGGGGGCTGATGGCTACACCTTC	TRBV5-1	TRBJ1-2	TRBD1	many
CATQCWQGAGNEQFF	TGCGCCACCCAGTGTTGGCAGGGGGCAGGCAATGAGCAGTTCTTC	TRBV23-1	TRBJ2-1	TRBD1	few
CASSPRTSGGSYEQYF	TGTGCCAGCAGCCCCCGAACTAGCGGGGGTTCCTACGAGCAGTACTTC	TRBV7-8	TRBJ2-7	TRBD2	-
CASSLLGGRYEQYF	TGTGCCAGCAGTTTATTGGGGGGACGTTACGAGCAGTACTTC	TRBV28	TRBJ2-7	-	-
CASTLRDREGTQYF	TGTGCCAGCACTCTCAGAGACAGGGAGGGGACCCAGTACTTC	TRBV27	TRBJ2-5	-	-
CASSLFGQGYSNEKLFF	TGTGCCAGCAGTTTATTCGGACAGGGGTACTCTAATGAAAAACTGTTTTTT	TRBV28	TRBJ1-4	TRBD1	many
CASRQRESYEQYF	TGTGCCAGCCGACAGCGGGAGTCCTACGAGCAGTACTTC	TRBV6-5	TRBJ2-7	TRBD2	medium-sized
CASTILGGGGELFF	TGTGCCAGCACCATACTGGGGGGAGGCGGGGAGCTGTTTTTT	TRBV12-3/TRBV12-4	TRBJ2-2	-	few
CSASPLAAREADTQYF	TGCAGTGCTAGCCCTCTAGCGGCAAGAGAGGCAGATACGCAGTATTTT	TRBV20-1	TRBJ2-3	TRBD2	-
CASSPTEYNEQFF	TGTGCCAGCAGCCCTACCGAGTACAATGAGCAGTTCTTC	TRBV11-3	TRBJ2-1	-	-
CASSAGPGDEQFF	TGTGCCAGCAGCGCGGGTCCCGGGGATGAGCAGTTCTTC	TRBV9	TRBJ2-1	-	-
CASSSGTGGRHEQYF	TGTGCCAGCAGTTCCGGGACAGGGGGTAGACACGAGCAGTACTTC	TRBV28	TRBJ2-7	TRBD1	-
CATLTSGTGELFF	TGTGCCACGCTCACGTCGGGCACCGGGGAGCTGTTTTTT	TRBV6-5	TRBJ2-2	-	few
CASNKDRNTEAFF	TGTGCCAGCAATAAAGACAGGAACACTGAAGCTTTCTTT	TRBV12-3/TRBV12-4	TRBJ1-1	-	many
CSAGLAGRANEQFF	TGCAGTGCTGGACTAGCGGGACGAGCCAATGAGCAGTTCTTC	TRBV20-1	TRBJ2-1	TRBD2	few
CASRSSPVVSAEQYF	TGTGCCAGCAGGTCCTCACCAGTGGTGTCGGCCGAGCAGTACTTC	TRBV28	TRBJ2-7	-	many